This TCR beta chain emerged from a study of CD8 T cells in ankylosing spondylitis. Study outcomes and limitations: Those disease-linked clones were CD8+; they were also relatively rare in peripheral blood. Both synovial fluid and blood in reactive arthritis had previously been reported to carry some motif variants.

A remark on this clonotype: Its antigen is as yet unknown.

Making use of molecular barcodes, quantitative 5'-RACE generated TCR beta libraries. TCRdb analysed the 5' RACE reads with MiXCR anew, one entry per CDR3 protein. This table holds roughly 180,000 distinct CDR3 sequences, 8.5% to 10% found once. The CDR3 totals 14 residues. Germline V CDR1 and CDR2: MNHEY, SVGEGT. V was shortened by 5 bases and J by 0 bases, with 11 bases between the two germline ends. Sequencing was carried out using blood, either unsorted or a sorted T cell fraction (not recorded which). The gene calls are TRBV6-2 or TRBV6-3 and TRBJ2-7; D remains unclear. The TCR was taken from a female donor with ankylosing spondylitis or in good health (not recorded which). The CDR3 loop reads CASSQSGASYEQYF. CDR3 DNA sequence: TGTGCCAGCAGTCAAAGTGGCGCCTCCTACGAGCAGTACTTC.